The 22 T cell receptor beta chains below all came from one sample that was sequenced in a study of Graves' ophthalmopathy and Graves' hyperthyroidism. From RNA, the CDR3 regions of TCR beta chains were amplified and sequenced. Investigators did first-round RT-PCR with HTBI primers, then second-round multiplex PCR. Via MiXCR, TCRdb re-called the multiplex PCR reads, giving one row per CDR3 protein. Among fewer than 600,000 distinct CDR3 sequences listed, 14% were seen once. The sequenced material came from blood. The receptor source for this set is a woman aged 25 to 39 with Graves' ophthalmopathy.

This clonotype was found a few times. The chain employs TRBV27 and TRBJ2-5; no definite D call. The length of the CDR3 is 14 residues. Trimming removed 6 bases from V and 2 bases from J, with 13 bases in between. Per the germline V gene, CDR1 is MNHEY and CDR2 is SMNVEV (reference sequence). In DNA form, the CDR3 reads TGTGCCAGCAGCTTAATGCGGCCTCAAGAGACCCAGTACTTC. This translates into CASSLMRPQETQYF.

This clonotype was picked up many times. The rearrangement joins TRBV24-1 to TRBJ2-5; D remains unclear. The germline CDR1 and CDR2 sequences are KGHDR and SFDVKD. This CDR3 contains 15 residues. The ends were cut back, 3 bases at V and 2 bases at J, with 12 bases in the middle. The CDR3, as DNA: TGTGCCACCAGTGATCAAAGGAGACCGCAAGAGACCCAGTACTTC. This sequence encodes CATSDQRRPQETQYF.

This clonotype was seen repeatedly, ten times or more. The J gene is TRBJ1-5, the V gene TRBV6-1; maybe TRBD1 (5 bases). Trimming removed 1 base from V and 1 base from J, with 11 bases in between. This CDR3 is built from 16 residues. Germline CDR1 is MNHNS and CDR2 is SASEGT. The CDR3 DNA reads TGTGCCAGCAGTGAAGGACAGTTCCTGAGCAATCAGCCCCAGCATTTT. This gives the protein CASSEGQFLSNQPQHF.

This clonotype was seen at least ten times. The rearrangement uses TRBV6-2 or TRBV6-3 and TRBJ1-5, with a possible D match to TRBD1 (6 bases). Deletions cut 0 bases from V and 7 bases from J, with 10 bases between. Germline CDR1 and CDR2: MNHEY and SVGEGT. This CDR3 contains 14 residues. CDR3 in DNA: TGTGCCAGCAGTTACTCTCAGGGGACCCAGCCCCAGCATTTT. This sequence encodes CASSYSQGTQPQHF.

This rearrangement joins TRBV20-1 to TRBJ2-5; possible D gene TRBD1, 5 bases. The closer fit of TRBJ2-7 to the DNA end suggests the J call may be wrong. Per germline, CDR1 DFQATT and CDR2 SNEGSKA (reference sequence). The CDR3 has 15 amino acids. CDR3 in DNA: TGCAGCGCCCCCTGGTTGGGGCGCAAGGTCTCCGAGCAGTACTTC. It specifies CSAPWLGRKVSEQYF.

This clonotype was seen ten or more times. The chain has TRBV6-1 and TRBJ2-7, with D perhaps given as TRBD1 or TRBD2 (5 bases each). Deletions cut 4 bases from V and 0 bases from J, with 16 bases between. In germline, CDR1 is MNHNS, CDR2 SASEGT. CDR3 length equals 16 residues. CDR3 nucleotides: TGTGCCAGCAGTGGATCCGGGACGGTGAGCTCCTACGAGCAGTACTTC. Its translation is CASSGSGTVSSYEQYF.

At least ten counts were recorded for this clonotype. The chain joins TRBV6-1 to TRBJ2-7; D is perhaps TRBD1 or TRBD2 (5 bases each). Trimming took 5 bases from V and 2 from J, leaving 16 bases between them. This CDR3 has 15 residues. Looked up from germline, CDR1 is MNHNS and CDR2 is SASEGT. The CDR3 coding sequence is TGTGCCAGCAGTCTATCCGGGACGCACCCCTACGAGCAGTACTTC. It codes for CASSLSGTHPYEQYF.

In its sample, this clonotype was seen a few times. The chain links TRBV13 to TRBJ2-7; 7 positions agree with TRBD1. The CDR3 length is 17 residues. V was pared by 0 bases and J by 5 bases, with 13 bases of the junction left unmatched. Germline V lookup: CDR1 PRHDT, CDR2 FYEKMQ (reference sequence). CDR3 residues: CASSLGSGLNRGHEQYF. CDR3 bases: TGTGCCAGCAGCTTAGGCTCAGGGTTGAACAGGGGCCACGAGCAGTACTTC.

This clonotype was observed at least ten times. The chain's CDR3 is CASRRTASNTGELFF. The CDR3 region has the DNA TGTGCCAGCAGACGGACAGCTTCGAACACCGGGGAGCTGTTTTTT. The rearrangement joins TRBV12-3 or TRBV12-4 to TRBJ2-2; maybe TRBD1 (6 bases). V was trimmed by 6 bases and J by 0 bases, leaving 11 bases between them. CDR3 length equals 15 residues.

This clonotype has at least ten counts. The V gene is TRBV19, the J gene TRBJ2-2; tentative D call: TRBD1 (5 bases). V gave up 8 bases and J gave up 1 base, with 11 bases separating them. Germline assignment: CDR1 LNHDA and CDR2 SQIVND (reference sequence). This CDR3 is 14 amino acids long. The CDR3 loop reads CASGRGQNTGELFF. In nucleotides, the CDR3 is TGTGCCAGTGGCCGAGGACAGAACACCGGGGAGCTGTTTTTT.

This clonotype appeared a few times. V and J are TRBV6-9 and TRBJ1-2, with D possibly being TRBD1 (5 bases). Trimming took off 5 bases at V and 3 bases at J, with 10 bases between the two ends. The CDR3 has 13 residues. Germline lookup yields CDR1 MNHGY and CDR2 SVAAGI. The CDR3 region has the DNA TGTGCCAGCAGTCCCGGGACTTACTATGGCTACACCTTC. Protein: CASSPGTYYGYTF.

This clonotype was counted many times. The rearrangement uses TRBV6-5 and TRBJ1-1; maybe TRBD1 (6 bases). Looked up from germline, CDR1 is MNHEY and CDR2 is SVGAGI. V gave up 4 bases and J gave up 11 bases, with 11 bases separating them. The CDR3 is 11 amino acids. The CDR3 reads CASSSGVWAFF. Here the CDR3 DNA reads TGTGCCAGCAGTTCAGGGGTGTGGGCTTTCTTT.

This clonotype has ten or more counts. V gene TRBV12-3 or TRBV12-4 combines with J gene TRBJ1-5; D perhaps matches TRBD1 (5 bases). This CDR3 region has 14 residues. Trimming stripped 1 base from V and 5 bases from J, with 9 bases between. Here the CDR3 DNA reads TGTGCCAGCAGTTTAGTAAGGACACATCAGCCCCAGCATTTT. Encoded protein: CASSLVRTHQPQHF.

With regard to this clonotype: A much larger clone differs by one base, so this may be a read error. The CDR3 DNA reads TGTGCCAGCAGTGAAGCGTCTAGCGGGAGCTCCTACGAGCATTACTTC. It is translated as CASSEASSGSSYEHYF. This rearrangement joins TRBV6-1 to TRBJ2-7, with 10 positions matching TRBD2. The germline CDR1 and CDR2 sequences are MNHNS and SASEGT. This CDR3 spans 16 amino acids.

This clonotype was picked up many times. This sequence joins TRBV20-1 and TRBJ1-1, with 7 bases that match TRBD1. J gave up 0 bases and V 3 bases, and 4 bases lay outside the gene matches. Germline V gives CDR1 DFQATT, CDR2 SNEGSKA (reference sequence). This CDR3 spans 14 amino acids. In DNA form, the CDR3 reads TGCAGTGCTAGCAGGGGGAAGTTGAACACTGAAGCTTTCTTT. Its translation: CSASRGKLNTEAFF.

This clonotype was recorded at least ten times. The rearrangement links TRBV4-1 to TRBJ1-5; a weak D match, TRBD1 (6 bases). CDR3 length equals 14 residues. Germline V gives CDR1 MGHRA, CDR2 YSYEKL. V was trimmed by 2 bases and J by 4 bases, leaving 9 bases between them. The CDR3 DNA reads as TGCGCCAGCAGCCAAAGGACAGTTAATCAGCCCCAGCATTTT. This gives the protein CASSQRTVNQPQHF.

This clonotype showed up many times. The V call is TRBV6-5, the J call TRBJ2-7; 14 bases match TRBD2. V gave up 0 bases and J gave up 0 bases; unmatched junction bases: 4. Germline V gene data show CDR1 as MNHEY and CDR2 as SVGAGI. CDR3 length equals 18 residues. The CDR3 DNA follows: TGTGCCAGCAGTTACTCGACTAGCGGGAGGGTAAGCTCCTACGAGCAGTACTTC. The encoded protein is CASSYSTSGRVSSYEQYF.

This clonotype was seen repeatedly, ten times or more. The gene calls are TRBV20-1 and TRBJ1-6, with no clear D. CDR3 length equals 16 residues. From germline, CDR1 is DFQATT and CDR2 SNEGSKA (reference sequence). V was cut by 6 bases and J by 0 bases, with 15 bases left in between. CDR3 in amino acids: CSAPNRESSYNSPLHF. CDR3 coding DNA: TGCAGTGCGCCAAATCGGGAGAGCTCCTATAATTCACCCCTCCACTTT.

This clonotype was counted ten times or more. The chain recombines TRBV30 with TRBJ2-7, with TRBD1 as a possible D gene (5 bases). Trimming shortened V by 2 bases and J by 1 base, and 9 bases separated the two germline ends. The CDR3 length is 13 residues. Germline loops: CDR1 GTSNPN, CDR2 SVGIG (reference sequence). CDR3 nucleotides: TGTGCCTGGAGTAGGGGAATATCCTACGAGCAGTACTTC. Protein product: CAWSRGISYEQYF.

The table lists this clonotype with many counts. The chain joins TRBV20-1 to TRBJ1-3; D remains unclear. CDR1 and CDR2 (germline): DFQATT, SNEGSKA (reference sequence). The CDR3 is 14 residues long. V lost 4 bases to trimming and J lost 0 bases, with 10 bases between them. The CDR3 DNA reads TGCAGTGCTATTCCCGTTATCTCTGGAAACACCATATATTTT. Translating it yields CSAIPVISGNTIYF.

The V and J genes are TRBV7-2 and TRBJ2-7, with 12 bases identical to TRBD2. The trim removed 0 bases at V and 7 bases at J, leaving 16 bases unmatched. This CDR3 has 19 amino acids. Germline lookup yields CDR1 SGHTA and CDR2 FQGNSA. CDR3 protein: CASSLADPRLAGGPGEQYF. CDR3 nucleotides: TGTGCCAGCAGCTTAGCAGACCCTCGCCTAGCGGGAGGGCCGGGTGAGCAGTACTTC.

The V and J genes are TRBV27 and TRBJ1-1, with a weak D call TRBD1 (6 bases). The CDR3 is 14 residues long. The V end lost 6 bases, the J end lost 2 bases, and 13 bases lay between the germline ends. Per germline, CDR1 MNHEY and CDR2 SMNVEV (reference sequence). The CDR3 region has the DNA TGTGCCAGCAGAATGACAGGAGCTAACACTGAAGCTTTCTTT. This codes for CASRMTGANTEAFF.